This is a list of T cell receptor beta chains from one sample in a study of glioma-infiltrating T cells after dendritic cell vaccination. Assay used: immunoSEQ multiplex PCR; TCRdb lists only in-frame clones, some missing. The sample has about 100,000 clones; approximately 81% are singletons. Sequencing used blood, obtained before dendritic cell vaccination. Every receptor here comes from a human donor with glioblastoma. Both conserved end residues are part of each CDR3. Each record gives: D gene, J gene, V gene, clone size, CDR3 protein, CDR3 DNA. The D gene is left open where the match is weak. Clone sizes are given selectively: once, few, many, or a class where the clone is expanded.

- | TRBJ1-1 | TRBV6-1 | - | CASRHPSMGPKEAFF | TGTGCCAGCAGACATCCCTCCATGGGGCCAAAAGAAGCTTTCTTT
TRBD1 | TRBJ2-5 | TRBV10-3 | few | CAISAGQGAQETQYF | TGTGCCATCAGTGCAGGACAGGGGGCCCAAGAGACCCAGTACTTC
- | TRBJ2-1 | TRBV28 | - | CASSPSGDQFF | TGTGCCAGCAGTCCCTCGGGAGATCAGTTCTTC
- | TRBJ2-7 | TRBV4-1 | - | CASSQEERGYYEQYF | TGCGCCAGCAGCCAAGAGGAACGAGGTTACTACGAGCAGTACTTC
- | TRBJ1-1 | TRBV4-2 | - | CASSLLGANTEAFF | TGTGCCAGCAGCCTCCTGGGGGCGAACACTGAAGCTTTCTTT
TRBD2 | TRBJ2-1 | TRBV5-4 | - | CASSSGTSGANEQFF | TGTGCCAGCAGCTCCGGGACTAGCGGGGCCAATGAGCAGTTCTTC
TRBD1 | TRBJ1-6 | TRBV6-5 | few | CASQGVRSPLHF | TGTGCCAGCCAGGGGGTTCGTTCACCCCTCCACTTT
TRBD2 | TRBJ2-3 | TRBV28 | - | CASRIPLAGASDTQYF | TGTGCCAGCAGGATCCCCCTAGCGGGGGCCTCAGATACGCAGTATTTT
- | TRBJ1-1 | TRBV10-1 | once | CASSESGGNTEAFF | TGCGCCAGCAGTGAGTCGGGGGGGAACACTGAAGCTTTCTTT
- | TRBJ2-2 | TRBV7-2 | - | CASSLEAPGNTGELFF | TGTGCCAGCAGCTTAGAGGCGCCAGGGAACACCGGGGAGCTGTTTTTT
- | TRBJ2-7 | TRBV28 | - | CASSSTHHEQYF | TGTGCCAGCAGTTCAACACACCACGAGCAGTACTTC
- | TRBJ2-3 | TRBV7-9 | - | CASSFRTGGQIDTQYF | TGTGCCAGCAGCTTTCGGACAGGAGGGCAAATAGATACGCAGTATTTT
TRBD1 | TRBJ1-1 | TRBV19 | - | CASTQPGTVNTEAFF | TGTGCCAGTACCCAACCCGGGACAGTGAACACTGAAGCTTTCTTT
- | TRBJ1-6 | TRBV6-5 | few | CASRHYTRDSPLHF | TGTGCCAGCAGACACTATACCCGGGATTCACCCCTCCACTTT
- | TRBJ2-7 | TRBV7-9 | - | CASSLRTGGGYEQYF | TGTGCCAGCAGCTTAAGGACAGGAGGAGGGTACGAGCAGTACTTC
- | TRBJ2-7 | TRBV28 | - | CASRRAGYEQYF | TGTGCCAGCAGACGCGCAGGGTACGAGCAGTACTTC
- | TRBJ2-3 | TRBV5-4 | - | CASSLGGTGSTDTQYF | TGTGCCAGCAGCTTGGGGGGCACGGGCAGCACAGATACGCAGTATTTT
- | TRBJ2-7 | TRBV5-1 | - | CASSFYRDMREQYF | TGCGCCAGCAGCTTTTACCGGGACATGCGGGAGCAGTACTTC
- | TRBJ2-1 | TRBV19 | - | CASSRGVSLVGPNEQFF | TGTGCCAGTAGTCGCGGGGTGAGTCTAGTAGGACCCAATGAGCAGTTCTTC
- | TRBJ2-7 | TRBV27 | - | CASSLSGASGTYEQYF | TGTGCCAGCAGTTTATCGGGGGCTAGCGGAACCTACGAGCAGTACTTC
- | TRBJ1-6 | TRBV6-5 | - | CASSYSGAGRNSPLHF | TGTGCCAGCAGTTACTCTGGGGCAGGGCGTAATTCACCCCTCCACTTT
- | TRBJ2-3 | TRBV7-9 | - | CASSLVQATDTQYF | TGTGCCAGCAGCTTAGTCCAGGCCACAGATACGCAGTATTTT
TRBD2 | TRBJ2-1 | TRBV5-8 | - | CASSLELAGLSYNEQFF | TGTGCCAGCAGCTTGGAACTAGCGGGTCTCTCCTACAATGAGCAGTTCTTC
TRBD1 | TRBJ2-7 | TRBV5-6 | - | CASSLEGQGGYEQYF | TGTGCCAGCAGCTTGGAGGGACAGGGGGGGTACGAGCAGTACTTC
- | TRBJ2-5 | TRBV5-8 | - | CASSLRGSGETQYF | TGTGCCAGCAGCTTGAGAGGCTCCGGAGAGACCCAGTACTTC
- | TRBJ1-1 | TRBV18 | once | CASSPGAFGEAFF | TGTGCCAGCTCACCAGGGGCGTTTGGTGAAGCTTTCTTT
- | TRBJ1-6 | TRBV21-1 | once | CASSRRPRGRGESPLHF | TGTGCCAGCAGCCGACGCCCCCGCGGCAGGGGCGAGTCTCCCCTCCACTTT
- | TRBJ2-2 | TRBV6-5 | - | CASSYEVTGELFF | TGTGCCAGCAGTTACGAGGTCACCGGGGAGCTGTTTTTT
- | TRBJ1-2 | TRBV6-5 | - | CASSSPRSSANYGYTF | TGTGCCAGCAGTTCCCCCCGTTCCTCCGCTAACTATGGCTACACCTTC
TRBD2 | TRBJ2-3 | TRBV5-4 | once | CASSLGLAALTEADTQYF | TGTGCCAGCAGCTTGGGACTAGCGGCTCTAACTGAGGCAGATACGCAGTATTTT
TRBD1 | TRBJ1-2 | TRBV7-8 | once | CASSLGQGNYGYTF | TGTGCCAGCAGCTTAGGACAGGGAAACTATGGCTACACCTTC